The present TCR beta chain was sequenced within a study of blood T cell repertoires in COVID-19. For the study at large: The United States, Italy and Spain supplied acute and convalescent COVID-19 samples. Sample material is recorded as cDNA or gDNA derived from T cells, B-cell-depleted T cells, or PBMCs.

A few counts support this clone. TCRdb's table, derived via immunoSEQ multiplex PCR, lists solely in-frame clones and lacks some. The profile shows approximately 220,000 clones, around 82% of them singletons. Sequenced material: peripheral blood. The sequence was obtained from a woman aged 45-60 years with acute or convalescent COVID-19.

The chain's CDR3 is CATSLEGQYNEQFF. In DNA, the CDR3 is TGTGCCACCTCCTTAGAGGGACAGTACAATGAGCAGTTCTTC. The chain uses TRBV15 and TRBJ2-1; TRBD1 matches at 7 bases. V lost 8 bases to trimming and J lost 4 bases; unmatched junction nucleotides: 8. The CDR3 has 14 residues. Germline V gene lookup returns CDR1 LNHNV and CDR2 YYDKDF (reference sequence). The full variable domain, rest sourced from reference TRBV15 and TRBJ2-1, is DAMVIQNPRYQVTQFGKPVTLSCSQTLNHNVMYWYQQKSSQAPKLLFHYYDKDFNNEADTPDNFQSRRPNTSFCFLDIRSPGLGDTAMYLCATSLEGQYNEQFFGPGTRLTVL.